One and the same sample provided the 20 T cell receptor beta chains below, sequenced in a study of radiotherapy plus CTLA-4 blockade in lung cancer. Data came from immunoSEQ multiplex PCR; TCRdb stores just in-frame clones and leaves some out. The sample has 81,000 or so clones, about 78% seen once. Here the sequenced sample was peripheral blood, taken from a patient treated with radiotherapy plus ipilimumab. These receptors originate from a human donor with non-small cell lung cancer whose response to radiotherapy plus ipilimumab could not be evaluated. Some clones in this sample may be carry-over from other donors' samples.

The chain has TRBV6-1 and TRBJ2-7; 12 positions agree with TRBD2. The CDR3 runs 14 residues. The germline CDR1 and CDR2 sequences are MNHNS and SASEGT. The ends lost 3 bases at V and 3 bases at J; junction bases unmatched: 0. In DNA, the CDR3 is TGTGCCAGCAGTGAGACTAGCGGGGGCTACGAGCAGTACTTC. This sequence encodes CASSETSGGYEQYF.

About this clone: The junction departs from germline at one end; a sequencing error may be responsible. The chain is built from TRBV4-3 and TRBJ1-5; D gene ambiguous. The germline V gene encodes CDR1 LGHNA and CDR2 YSLEER. The CDR3 runs 19 residues. The CDR3 sequence is CAGSQALGSRARGNQPQHF. Written as DNA, the CDR3 is TGCGCCGGCAGCCAAGCGCTTGGAAGTCGGGCGAGGGGCAATCAGCCCCAGCATTTT.

For this clone: As the CDR3 is not closed by the conserved phenylalanine or tryptophan, this likely results from a read error. This chain uses TRBV11-3 with TRBJ2-7; 7 bases fit TRBD1. The CDR3 has 14 amino acids. Germline V gene lookup returns CDR1 SGHNT and CDR2 YENEEA. V was clipped by 1 base and J by 2 bases; unmatched bases: 2. The CDR3 loop reads CASSLVGTAYEQYL. CDR3 bases: TGTGCCAGCAGCTTAGTTGGGACAGCCTACGAGCAGTACCTC.

In DNA form, the CDR3 reads TGCGCCAGCAGCCAACCCCTTAGTCTCTATGGCTACACCTTC. It specifies CASSQPLSLYGYTF. The chain is built from TRBV4-1 and TRBJ1-2; D ambiguous. The CDR3 has 14 amino acids. The germline V gene encodes CDR1 MGHRA and CDR2 YSYEKL. V shed 2 bases and J shed 4 bases, with 11 bases lying between them.

The V and J genes are TRBV5-1 and TRBJ2-1, with TRBD2 as a possible D gene (6 bases). Trimming took off 0 bases at V and 4 bases at J, with 11 bases between the two ends. Germline V gene data show CDR1 as SGHRS and CDR2 as YFSETQ. The CDR3 is 15 amino acids. CDR3 residues: CASSLGSRGYNEQFF. The CDR3 bases are TGCGCCAGCAGCTTGGGATCCCGGGGGTACAATGAGCAGTTCTTC. Based on the CDR3 plus reference TRBV5-1 and TRBJ2-1, the full variable domain is KAGVTQTPRYLIKTRGQQVTLSCSPISGHRSVSWYQQTPGQGLQFLFEYFSETQRNKGNFPGRFSGRQFSNSRSEMNVSTLELGDSALYLCASSLGSRGYNEQFFGPGTRLTVL.

This chain links TRBV29-1 with TRBJ2-1; 10 bases map to TRBD1. J lost 10 bases, V lost 4 bases, and 7 bases had no gene match. This CDR3 has 13 amino acids. The germline V gene encodes CDR1 SQVTM and CDR2 ANQGSEA. For the CDR3, the DNA is TGCAGCGTTGGTGACAGGGGGCTTGAGGAGCAGTTCTTC. This sequence encodes CSVGDRGLEEQFF.

The rearrangement uses TRBV19 and TRBJ2-7, with 7 nucleotides matching TRBD2. Germline V lookup: CDR1 LNHDA, CDR2 SQIVND (reference sequence). The CDR3 is 14 amino acids. Trimming at V came to 1 base and at J to 5 bases, leaving 5 bases not matched to a gene. CDR3 coding DNA: TGTGCCAGTAGTATAGTGGGAGGGCTGGACGAGCAGTACTTC. Amino acids: CASSIVGGLDEQYF.

V usage is TRBV9 and J usage is TRBJ1-2; 9 bases line up with TRBD1. This CDR3 is 15 amino acids long. Germline lookup yields CDR1 SGDLS and CDR2 YYNGEE. V dropped 2 bases and J dropped 4; count of bases not matched to a gene: 6. This chain's CDR3 is CASSVDRGSGYGYTF. CDR3 coding DNA: TGTGCCAGCAGCGTTGACAGGGGGAGCGGCTATGGCTACACCTTC.

Note on this clone: Within the sample, other DNA sequences also encode this same CDR3. The chain joins TRBV11-2 to TRBJ1-2; 8 nucleotides agree with TRBD1. From germline, CDR1 is SGHAT and CDR2 FQNNGV. V dropped 5 bases and J dropped 8; count of bases not matched to a gene: 7. This CDR3 has 13 residues. CDR3 DNA sequence: TGTGCCAGCAGCAGCCAGGGGGCGGGCGGCTACACCTTC. Translating it yields CASSSQGAGGYTF.

The chain is built from TRBV2 and TRBJ2-5; the D gene is possibly TRBD1 (5 bases). In germline, CDR1 is SNHLY, CDR2 FYNNEI. The CDR3 spans 14 residues. V lost 8 bases to trimming and J lost 2 bases, with 15 bases between them. The CDR3 reads CASSPGHIQETQYF. For the CDR3, the DNA is TGTGCCAGCTCCCCCGGACATATTCAAGAGACCCAGTACTTC. The variable domain in full, with the rest retrieved from reference TRBV2 and TRBJ2-5, is EPEVTQTPSHQVTQMGQEVILRCVPISNHLYFYWYRQILGQKVEFLVSFYNNEISEKSEIFDDQFSVERPDGSNFTLKIRSTKLEDSAMYFCASSPGHIQETQYFGPGTRLLVL.

The V and J genes are TRBV5-1 and TRBJ2-5; D call uncertain. With 4 bases removed from V and 2 bases from J, the gap between germline ends came to 9 bases. Germline-derived CDR1 and CDR2 are SGHRS and YFSETQ. This CDR3 has 13 residues. This chain's CDR3 is CASSLPPQETQYF. The CDR3 region has the DNA TGCGCCAGCAGCCTCCCCCCGCAAGAGACCCAGTACTTC.

The genes are TRBV11-3 and TRBJ1-2; weak D call: TRBD1 (6 bases). Trimming removed 3 bases from V and 6 bases from J, with 11 bases in between. Germline V CDR1 and CDR2: SGHNT, YENEEA. The CDR3 has 13 residues. The CDR3 protein is CASSLQGMDGYTF. The CDR3, as DNA: TGTGCCAGCAGCTTGCAGGGGATGGATGGCTACACCTTC.

The chain couples TRBV16 to TRBJ2-6, with D maybe TRBD1 (6 bases). The V end was cut by 2 bases, the J end by 5 bases, with 10 bases between. CDR3 length: 15 residues. Germline V gene lookup returns CDR1 KGHSY and CDR2 FQNENV. CDR3 protein: CASSQAQGRANVLTF. Here the CDR3 DNA reads TGTGCCAGCAGCCAAGCCCAGGGGAGGGCCAACGTCCTGACTTTC. Full variable domain (remainder filled in from reference TRBV16 and TRBJ2-6): GEEVAQTPKHLVRGEGQKAKLYCAPIKGHSYVFWYQQVLKNEFKFLISFQNENVFDETGMPKERFSAKCLPNSPCSLEIQATKLEDSAVYFCASSQAQGRANVLTFGAGSRLTVL.

The V gene is TRBV29-1, the J gene TRBJ1-1, with 7 bases that match TRBD1. Germline assignment: CDR1 SQVTM and CDR2 ANQGSEA. The CDR3 has 14 amino acids. The trim removed 4 bases at V and 4 bases at J, leaving 9 bases unmatched. Here the CDR3 reads CSVVAGAGGTEAFF. The CDR3 bases are TGCAGCGTTGTGGCAGGGGCAGGGGGCACTGAAGCTTTCTTT.

This clone was counted ten times or more. DNA of the CDR3: TGTGCCAGTAAGGAGGCGGGCAGCACTGAAGCTTTCTTT. Encoded protein: CASKEAGSTEAFF. This chain joins TRBV19 and TRBJ1-1; D remains ambiguous. The CDR3 length is 13 residues. V was shortened by 7 bases and J by 4 bases, with 13 bases between the two germline ends. In germline, CDR1 is LNHDA, CDR2 SQIVND (reference sequence).

The rearrangement uses TRBV19 and TRBJ2-2; a possible D gene is TRBD2 (6 bases). V was cut by 6 bases and J by 4 bases, with 12 bases left in between. The germline V gene has CDR1 LNHDA and CDR2 SQIVND (reference sequence). There are 14 residues in the CDR3. CDR3 bases: TGTGCCAGTAGGCGGGGTGAGGTCACCGGGGAGCTGTTTTTT. Protein product: CASRRGEVTGELFF.

The rearrangement links TRBV28 to TRBJ1-2, with D perhaps TRBD1 (6 bases). Germline values: CDR1 MDHEN, CDR2 SYDVKM. The CDR3 extends over 13 amino acids. Deletions cut 2 bases from V and 8 bases from J, with 12 bases between. CDR3 amino acids: CASSLEQGRGYTF. The CDR3 bases are TGTGCCAGCAGTTTAGAACAGGGTCGGGGCTACACCTTC.

This chain uses TRBV28 with TRBJ1-5; TRBD1 might be the D (5 bases). CDR1 is MDHEN, CDR2 SYDVKM, per germline. Trimming left V 5 bases short and J 0 bases short, with 23 bases between. The CDR3 spans 19 residues. This CDR3 is CASSPPVGLAGYSNQPQHF. The CDR3, as DNA: TGTGCCAGCAGTCCCCCAGTGGGGCTAGCGGGGTATAGCAATCAGCCCCAGCATTTT. The complete variable domain, with remaining parts taken from reference TRBV28 and TRBJ1-5, reads DVKVTQSSRYLVKRTGEKVFLECVQDMDHENMFWYRQDPGLGLRLIYFSYDVKMKEKGDIPEGYSVSREKKERFSLILESASTNQTSMYLCASSPPVGLAGYSNQPQHFGDGTRLSIL.

The chain combines TRBV5-1 with TRBJ2-5; 9 bases are a match to TRBD2. V shed 1 base and J 1 base; nucleotides not matched to a gene: 2. The CDR3 totals 15 residues. Germline V gene lookup returns CDR1 SGHRS and CDR2 YFSETQ. The CDR3 DNA sequence: TGCGCCAGCAGCTTGCCAGCGGGGGGCCAAGAGACCCAGTACTTC. Translating it yields CASSLPAGGQETQYF.

This clone was observed a single time. The V call is TRBV11-2, the J call TRBJ1-2; possible D gene TRBD1, 5 bases. Between the trimmed V and J ends, which lost 6 bases and 6 bases, there was a span of 14 bases. CDR1 SGHAT and CDR2 FQNNGV come from the germline V gene. The CDR3 spans 13 residues. The CDR3 loop is CASRASGGNGYTF. CDR3 sequence (DNA): TGTGCCAGCAGAGCCTCGGGGGGTAATGGCTACACCTTC.